This is a list of T cell receptor beta chains from one sample in a study of OX40 agonist ivuxolimab in advanced cancers. Profiled with immunoSEQ multiplex PCR; TCRdb holds only in-frame clones, not every one. The sample contains tens of thousands of clones, over 75% of which appear only once. This sample comprised CD4+ or CD8+ T cells sorted from blood, obtained in a trial of the OX40 agonist ivuxolimab. The receptor set was obtained from an adult with an advanced solid tumor such as melanoma, head and neck, liver or kidney cancer. Each CDR3 is given with its conserved first and last residue. Each record gives: clone size, D gene, J gene, V gene, CDR3 DNA, CDR3 protein. D genes are given only for firm matches. Size tells how often a clone was seen (once, few, many) or the class of an expanded clone, and some rows leave it out.

NA | NA | TRBJ2-3 | TRBV15 | TGTGCCACCAGCCCAACCTTAGGGCCCGGAGGAGAAACAGATACGCAGTATTTT | CATSPTLGPGGETDTQYF
NA | NA | TRBJ2-1 | TRBV29-1 | TGCAGCGTTTACAGGGTTTACAATGAGCAGTTCTTC | CSVYRVYNEQFF
NA | NA | TRBJ2-7 | TRBV5-6 | TGTGCCAGCAGCGCCCGGGGCCCGCGGGGCGAGCAGTACTTC | CASSARGPRGEQYF
once | NA | TRBJ1-5 | TRBV7-9 | TGTGCCAGCAGCCGGACCGGAGGACAGCCCCAGCATTTT | CASSRTGGQPQHF
few | TRBD1 | TRBJ1-2 | TRBV5-1 | TGCGCCAGCAGAGTCGGACAGGGGGGCTATGGCTACACCTTC | CASRVGQGGYGYTF
few | NA | TRBJ2-7 | TRBV10-3 | TGTGCCATCAGTGACCGACAGGCCGAGCAGTACTTC | CAISDRQAEQYF
NA | TRBD2 | TRBJ2-2 | TRBV12-5 | TGTGCTAGTGGTTTGGAATTAACCCTTACTAGCGCATACACCGGGGAGCTGTTTTTT | CASGLELTLTSAYTGELFF
few | TRBD2 | TRBJ2-3 | TRBV5-1 | TGCGCCAGCAGCTGGGGACTAGCAGAGGATACGCAGTATTTT | CASSWGLAEDTQYF
NA | NA | TRBJ1-6 | TRBV18 | TGTGCCAGCTCACTCGAGGGTGGATCACCCCTCCACTTT | CASSLEGGSPLHF
few | NA | TRBJ2-3 | TRBV6-6 | TGTGCCAGCAGTTACTTGGAGAGCACAGATACGCAGTATTTT | CASSYLESTDTQYF
NA | NA | TRBJ1-6 | TRBV30 | TGTGCCTGGAGTGTCTCCCGGGCAGGTCGCGACGCCTCCTATAATTCACCCCTCCACTTT | CAWSVSRAGRDASYNSPLHF
NA | NA | TRBJ1-2 | TRBV6-5 | TGTGCCAGCAGTTACTCGACAAATACTTTTAACTATGGCTACACCTTC | CASSYSTNTFNYGYTF
NA | NA | TRBJ2-6 | TRBV7-9 | TGTGCCAGCAGCCAGGATAACGGCGTCCTGACTTTC | CASSQDNGVLTF
NA | TRBD2 | TRBJ2-1 | TRBV15 | TGTGCCACCATCCCCAGCGGGAGCCTATACAATGAGCAGTTCTTC | CATIPSGSLYNEQFF
NA | NA | TRBJ2-7 | TRBV5-1 | TGCGCCAGCAGCTTGGGAGGCCTAGCCTCTGGCGAGCAGTACTTC | CASSLGGLASGEQYF
NA | TRBD2 | TRBJ2-7 | TRBV11-2 | TGTGCCAGCAGCTCCAGACTAGCGGGATTGAACGAGCAGTACTTC | CASSSRLAGLNEQYF
once | NA | TRBJ2-5 | TRBV11-3 | TGTGCCAGCAGCGTCCTGGCGGAAGAGACCCAGTACTTC | CASSVLAEETQYF
NA | TRBD2 | TRBJ2-1 | TRBV7-9 | TGTGCCAGCAGCCGACTAGCCCATGAGCAGTTCTTC | CASSRLAHEQFF
NA | NA | TRBJ2-1 | TRBV11-3 | TGTGCCAGCAGCTTAGGTGTTGGGACCTACAATGAGCAGTTCTTC | CASSLGVGTYNEQFF
NA | TRBD1 | TRBJ1-2 | TRBV7-2 | TGTGCCAGCAGCTTAGGGAGACAGGGTCGGGGCTACACCTTC | CASSLGRQGRGYTF
NA | TRBD1 | TRBJ1-5 | TRBV7-8 | TGTGCCAGCAGCTTCCGGGGGACAGGCTTGTATCAGCCCCAGCATTTT | CASSFRGTGLYQPQHF
NA | NA | TRBJ2-7 | TRBV7-2 | TGTGCCAGCAGCTTACAGGGACGAAACTACGAGCAGTACTTC | CASSLQGRNYEQYF
NA | TRBD1 | TRBJ2-3 | TRBV11-2 | TGTGCCAGCAGCTTCCCGGACAGGGACGCAGATACGCAGTATTTT | CASSFPDRDADTQYF
once | NA | TRBJ2-3 | TRBV20-1 | TGCAGTGCCCCGGGACGGGATACGCAGTATTTT | CSAPGRDTQYF
NA | NA | TRBJ2-7 | TRBV10-1 | TGCGCCAGCAGTGAGGGGACCCTCCAACGTGGGGAGCAGTACTTC | CASSEGTLQRGEQYF
NA | TRBD2 | TRBJ2-2 | TRBV9 | TGTGCCAGCAGCCCCGGGACTAGCGGGAGGAGTCCCGGGGAGCTGTTTTTT | CASSPGTSGRSPGELFF
NA | NA | TRBJ2-3 | TRBV7-2 | TGTGCCAGCAGCTTAGCATCTTTTGAGACAGATACGCAGTATTTT | CASSLASFETDTQYF
NA | NA | TRBJ2-1 | TRBV5-6 | TGTGCCAGCAGCTTGAGGGGGTTTGAGCAGTTCTTC | CASSLRGFEQFF
NA | TRBD1 | TRBJ2-2 | TRBV2 | TGTGCCAGCAGTCGCGCAGACGAAACAGGGGGCACCGGGGAGCTGTTTTTT | CASSRADETGGTGELFF
NA | TRBD1 | TRBJ2-3 | TRBV2 | TGTGCCAGCAGCGCAACCCGGACAGGGGCACGGGGAGATACGCAGTATTTT | CASSATRTGARGDTQYF
NA | NA | TRBJ2-3 | TRBV5-1 | TGCGCCAGCAGCTTGGATGAGAACCGGAGGGGTAGCACAGATACGCAGTATTTT | CASSLDENRRGSTDTQYF
NA | NA | TRBJ2-5 | TRBV2 | TGTGCCAGCAGTATTGCGGGCCGAGGCCAAGAGACCCAGTACTTC | CASSIAGRGQETQYF
NA | TRBD2 | TRBJ2-3 | TRBV4-3 | TGCGCCAGCAGCCAAGATAGCGGGGGGCCCCTTGTGTCAGATACGCAGTATTTT | CASSQDSGGPLVSDTQYF
NA | TRBD1 | TRBJ2-5 | TRBV27 | TGTGCCAGCAGTTTCTCAGACAGGGCGGGAGAGACCCAGTACTTC | CASSFSDRAGETQYF
NA | NA | TRBJ1-2 | TRBV9 | TGTGCCAGCAGCGTAGCTCAGGTCCCCCATGGCTACACCTTC | CASSVAQVPHGYTF
NA | NA | TRBJ1-1 | TRBV7-9 | TGTGCCAGCAGCCCCAGTAGGGACACTGAAGCTTTCTTT | CASSPSRDTEAFF
NA | NA | TRBJ1-1 | TRBV10-3 | TGTGCCATCAGTCGACAATCCATGAACACTGAAGCTTTCTTT | CAISRQSMNTEAFF
NA | TRBD1 | TRBJ2-6 | TRBV7-8 | TGTGCCAGCAGCTCCGGGACAGGGGGCACAACTGGGGCCAACGTCCTGACTTTC | CASSSGTGGTTGANVLTF
NA | TRBD2 | TRBJ2-2 | TRBV6-6 | TGTGCCAGCAGTACCCCAGGGACTAGCGGGAGGGGGGAGCTGTTTTTT | CASSTPGTSGRGELFF
NA | TRBD1 | TRBJ1-4 | TRBV7-6 | TGTGCCAGCAGCTTAGGGACAGGGGGGAATGAAAAACTGTTTTTT | CASSLGTGGNEKLFF
NA | NA | TRBJ2-7 | TRBV6-5 | TGTGCCAGCAGTTACTCTCTCGGCGAGCAGTACTTC | CASSYSLGEQYF
NA | TRBD2 | TRBJ2-3 | TRBV9 | TGTGCCAGCAGCCCCTGGGCTAGCGGGAGCGATACGCAGTATTTT | CASSPWASGSDTQYF
medium-sized | NA | TRBJ2-4 | TRBV2 | TGTGCCAGCAAGCCCCCGAGGAACATTCAGTACTTC | CASKPPRNIQYF
NA | NA | TRBJ2-3 | TRBV21-1 | TGTGCCAGCAGAGCGGGGGCCTGCACAGATACGCAGTATTTT | CASRAGACTDTQYF
NA | TRBD2 | TRBJ2-3 | TRBV18 | TGTGCCAGCTCACCAGGCGGGAGGACAGATACGCAGTATTTT | CASSPGGRTDTQYF
NA | TRBD2 | TRBJ2-3 | TRBV29-1 | TGCAGCGCCGTCCTAGCGGGAGGGATCACAGATACGCAGTATTTT | CSAVLAGGITDTQYF
NA | TRBD2 | TRBJ2-2 | TRBV5-1 | TGCGCCAGCAGCCGAGCGGGAGTGAACACCGGGGAGCTGTTTTTT | CASSRAGVNTGELFF
NA | NA | TRBJ1-1 | TRBV2 | TGTGCCAGCGGGACTGAGGGGACAACGAACACTGAAGCTTTCTTT | CASGTEGTTNTEAFF
NA | NA | TRBJ2-3 | TRBV4-1 | TGCGCCAGCAGCCGGGCACAGGCGAGCACAGATACGCAGTATTTT | CASSRAQASTDTQYF
NA | NA | TRBJ1-2 | TRBV11-2 | TGTGCCAGCAGCTTAGGGGCGTCCTATGGCTACACCTTC | CASSLGASYGYTF
NA | TRBD2 | TRBJ2-7 | TRBV15 | TGTGCCACCAGCAGAGATGGGGGAGGGTCCTACGAGCAGTACTTC | CATSRDGGGSYEQYF
few | NA | TRBJ2-2 | TRBV18 | TGTGCCAGCTCACAAGACAGTGCGGGGGAGCTGTTTTTT | CASSQDSAGELFF
NA | NA | TRBJ2-3 | TRBV23-1 | TGCGCCAGCAGACGCGCTACGCAGTATTTT | CASRRATQYF
NA | NA | TRBJ2-7 | TRBV7-9 | TGTGCCAGCAGCTTATTAGGCAGCTCCTACGAGCAGTACTTC | CASSLLGSSYEQYF
NA | NA | TRBJ2-3 | TRBV6-6 | TGTGCCAGCAGTTACTCGATAGGAGATACGCAGTATTTT | CASSYSIGDTQYF
NA | NA | TRBJ1-4 | TRBV9 | TGTGCCAGCAGCGCGGGCAGGGGTAATGAAAAACTGTTTTTT | CASSAGRGNEKLFF